This TCR beta chain emerged from a study of monozygotic twins with inflammatory bowel disease. Study-wide results and limits: Patients received differing immunosuppressive treatments, which may have added variability to their repertoires. Distinction of different T cell subtypes was not possible.

A remark on this clonotype: Its matching antigen is unknown.

Samples each yielded cDNA through eight separate reactions. After re-calling the 5' RACE reads, TCRdb lists one entry per CDR3 protein, DNA absent. The specimen's table records approximately 160,000 distinct CDR3 sequences. The CDR3 consists of 15 residues. The germline V gene encodes CDR1 LGHNA and CDR2 YSLEER. This receptor was taken from a human donor with ulcerative colitis or Crohn's disease, or a healthy co-twin of an affected twin (not recorded which). The material sequenced was blood. J is TRBJ2-2 and V is TRBV4-3; TCRdb outputs TRBD2, but without DNA this stays unchecked. The CDR3 is CASSLGGVHTGELFF.